Sequencing of this TCR beta chain was carried out in a study of patients and donors after allogeneic stem cell transplantation (dated by TCRdb to the early 2020s). The receptor library was made with RT-PCR. Sequenced using a NextSeq 550. TCRdb itself trimmed the public reads at Q25 with fastp, ran MiXCR and retained productive beta chains. Records with the same CDR3 protein are collapsed into one entry carrying the most frequent genes and DNA. The sample includes around 90,000 distinct CDR3 sequences, with about 44% observed a single time. 61% of the sample comes from the top ten. V gives up 7 bases and J gives up 2 bases, and the segment between their germline ends measures 24 bases. Spanning cysteine to phenylalanine, the CDR3 consists of 18 amino acids. Only the CDR3 region is kept as DNA, spanning 54 bases read in frame from base 1. There are a few counts of this clonotype. There is no known antigen for this receptor. No much larger clone exists at a distance of one base, and base qualities are not known.

Sequenced input: blood, either unsorted or a sorted T cell fraction (not recorded which). The V and J genes are TRBV12-3 or TRBV12-4 and TRBJ1-3; the D segment could be TRBD1, given 6 matching bases. This clonotype was sampled from a human donor who was either an allogeneic HSCT recipient or a stem cell or donor lymphocyte infusion donor (not recorded which). It is not recorded whose cells these are; they may come from a transplant donor. The nucleotide sequence is given as TGTGCCAGCAAACCTCCGAGAGGGGGAGTTCCAGCTGGAAACACCATATATTTT. Translated, this is CASKPPRGGVPAGNTIYF.